This T cell receptor beta chain was recovered during a study of post-analysis software for immune sequencing data. Study information: The cohort encompassed relapsing-remitting, secondary progressive and progressive-relapsing multiple sclerosis disease courses. General study results and limits: Analysis by F measure revealed that same-batch samples clustered strongly together. For normalized Chao1 diversity, multiple sclerosis patients scored significantly lower than controls did.

Unique molecular identifiers featured in each of the TCR beta cDNA libraries. With about 0.95 to 10 million T cells as the source, 400,000 to 550,000 cDNA molecules resulted. TCRdb reprocessed the PCR reads with MiXCR, giving one entry per CDR3 protein. The sample lists fewer than 550,000 distinct CDR3 sequences; around a third were seen once. This clonotype has a count of ten or more. What it binds is not known. The clonotype comes from a girl aged 2 to 17 with multiple sclerosis. Sequenced sample: blood.

In DNA, the CDR3 is TGCAGTGCTAGCGGGCAGGTTTATACCTACGAGCAGTACTTC. Translation: CSASGQVYTYEQYF. The rearrangement links TRBV20-1 to TRBJ2-5; the D is unclear. The DNA end is a closer match to TRBJ2-7, so the J assignment may be wrong. The CDR3 is 14 amino acids. The V gene's germline CDR1 is DFQATT and CDR2 SNEGSKA (reference sequence).